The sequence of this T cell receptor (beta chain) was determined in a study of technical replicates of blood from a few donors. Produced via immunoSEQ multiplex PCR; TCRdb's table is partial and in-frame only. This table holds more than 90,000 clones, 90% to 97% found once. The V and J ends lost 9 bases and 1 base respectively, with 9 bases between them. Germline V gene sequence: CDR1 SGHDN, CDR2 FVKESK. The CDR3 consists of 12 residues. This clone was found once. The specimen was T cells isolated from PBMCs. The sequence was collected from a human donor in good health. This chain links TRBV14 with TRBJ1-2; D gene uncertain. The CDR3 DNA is TGTGCCAGTAGTTTCATTAACTATGGCTACACCTTC. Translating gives CASSFINYGYTF.